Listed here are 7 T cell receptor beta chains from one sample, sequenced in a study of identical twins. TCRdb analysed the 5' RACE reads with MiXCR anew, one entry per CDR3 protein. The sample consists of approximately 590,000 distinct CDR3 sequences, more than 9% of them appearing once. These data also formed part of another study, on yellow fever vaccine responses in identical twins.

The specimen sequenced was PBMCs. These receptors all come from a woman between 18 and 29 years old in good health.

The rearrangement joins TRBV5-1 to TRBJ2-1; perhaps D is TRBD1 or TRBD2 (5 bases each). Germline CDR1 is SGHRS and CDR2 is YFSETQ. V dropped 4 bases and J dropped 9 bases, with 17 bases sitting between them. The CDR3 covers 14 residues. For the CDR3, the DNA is TGCGCCAGCAGCCTGACTGGGGCTAGCCTTGAGCAGTTCTTC. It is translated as CASSLTGASLEQFF.

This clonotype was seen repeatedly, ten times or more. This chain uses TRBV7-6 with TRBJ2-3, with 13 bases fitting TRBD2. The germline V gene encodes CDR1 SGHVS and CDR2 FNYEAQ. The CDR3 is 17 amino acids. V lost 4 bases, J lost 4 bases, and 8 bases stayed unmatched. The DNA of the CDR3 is TGTGCCAGCAGCTCCGGACTAGCGGGAGTGGGCTCAGATACGCAGTATTTT. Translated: CASSSGLAGVGSDTQYF.

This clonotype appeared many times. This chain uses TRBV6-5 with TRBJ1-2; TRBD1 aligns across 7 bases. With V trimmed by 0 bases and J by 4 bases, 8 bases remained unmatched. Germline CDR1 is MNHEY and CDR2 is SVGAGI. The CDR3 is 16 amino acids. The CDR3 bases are TGTGCCAGCAGTTACTCCCGGACAGGCGACATCTATGGCTACACCTTC. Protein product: CASSYSRTGDIYGYTF.

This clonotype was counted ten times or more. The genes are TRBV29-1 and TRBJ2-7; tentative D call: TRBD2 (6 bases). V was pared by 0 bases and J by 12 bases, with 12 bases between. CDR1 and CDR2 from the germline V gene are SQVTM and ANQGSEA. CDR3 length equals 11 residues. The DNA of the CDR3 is TGCAGCGTTGAAGAGAGGGACTGGTCGTACTTC. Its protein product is CSVEERDWSYF.

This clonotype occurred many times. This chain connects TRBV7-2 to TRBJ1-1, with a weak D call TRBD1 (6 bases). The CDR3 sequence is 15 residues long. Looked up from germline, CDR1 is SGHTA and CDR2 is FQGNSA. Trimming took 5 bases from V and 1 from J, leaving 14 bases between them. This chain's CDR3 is CASSPRAGENTEAFF. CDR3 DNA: TGTGCCAGCAGCCCGAGGGCAGGGGAGAACACTGAAGCTTTCTTT. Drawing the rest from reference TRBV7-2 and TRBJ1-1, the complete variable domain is GAGVSQSPSNKVTEKGKDVELRCDPISGHTALYWYRQSLGQGLEFLIYFQGNSAPDKSGLPSDRFSAERTGGSVSTLTIQRTQQEDSAVYLCASSPRAGENTEAFFGQGTRLTVV.

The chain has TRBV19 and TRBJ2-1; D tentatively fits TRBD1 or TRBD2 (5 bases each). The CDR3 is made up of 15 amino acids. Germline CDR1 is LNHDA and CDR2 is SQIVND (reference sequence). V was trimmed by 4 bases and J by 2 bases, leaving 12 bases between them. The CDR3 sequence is CASSREPGPYNEQFF. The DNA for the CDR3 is TGTGCCAGTAGTAGAGAACCGGGGCCCTACAATGAGCAGTTCTTC.

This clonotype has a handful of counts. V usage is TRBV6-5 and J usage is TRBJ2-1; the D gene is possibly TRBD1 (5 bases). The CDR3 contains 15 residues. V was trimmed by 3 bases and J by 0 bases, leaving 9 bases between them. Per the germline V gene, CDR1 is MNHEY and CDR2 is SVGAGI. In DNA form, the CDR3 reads TGTGCCAGCAGTTATAAAAGGGGCTCCTACAATGAGCAGTTCTTC. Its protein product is CASSYKRGSYNEQFF.